This paragraph covers one T cell receptor beta chain sequence. The data stem from a study of post-analysis software for immune sequencing data. Sequencing libraries made from TCR beta cDNA carried unique molecular identifiers. MiXCR, run by TCRdb on the PCR reads, gives a single entry per CDR3 protein. Of about 820,000 distinct CDR3 sequences in the sample, 53% were seen once. The material sequenced was blood. This TCR was recovered from a girl aged 5-17 years with multiple sclerosis.

CDR3 nucleotides: TGTGCCAGCAGTTCGCAGACAGCAGTTAATTCACCCCTCCACTTT. Amino acids: CASSSQTAVNSPLHF. J is TRBJ1-6 and V is TRBV12-3 or TRBV12-4; D is possibly TRBD1 (5 bases). With 4 bases removed from V and 6 bases from J, the gap between germline ends came to 13 bases. The CDR3 sequence is 15 residues long.